Listed below are T cell receptor beta chains from one sample, sequenced in a study of cytomegalovirus exposure and HLA in healthy donors. Only in-frame clones appear in the TCRdb table, and some are missing; sequencing was by immunoSEQ multiplex PCR. The sample includes tens of thousands of clones, roughly 96% of them seen just once. The sample was PBMCs. These TCRs come from a man younger than 30 in good health and CMV-seronegative. The CDR3 runs from the conserved cysteine through the conserved F or W. A D gene is named only where the DNA matches it firmly. A clone size is listed for some rows: how often the clone was seen (once, few, many), or a class if it is expanded.

v_call	clone_size	d_call	j_call	cdr3_aa	cdr3_nt
TRBV18	NA	NA	TRBJ1-3	CASSPANTIYF	TGTGCCAGCTCACCGGCAAACACCATATATTTT
TRBV7-9	NA	TRBD2	TRBJ2-3	CASSLVTSGSLTDTQYF	TGTGCCAGCAGCTTAGTAACTAGCGGGAGTCTGACAGATACGCAGTATTTT
TRBV5-6	NA	TRBD1	TRBJ2-7	CASSRGLGTGRGEQYF	TGTGCCAGCAGCCGAGGACTCGGGACAGGGAGAGGCGAGCAGTACTTC
TRBV27	once	NA	TRBJ2-4	CASRGAGGNIQYF	TGTGCCAGCAGGGGAGCAGGTGGAAACATTCAGTACTTC
TRBV4-1	NA	NA	TRBJ1-1	CASSHPARVTEAFF	TGCGCCAGCAGCCATCCTGCCAGGGTCACTGAAGCTTTCTTT
TRBV7-2	once	TRBD1	TRBJ1-4	CASSPRQGYLFF	TGTGCCAGCAGCCCTCGACAGGGTTACCTGTTTTTT
TRBV29-1	NA	NA	TRBJ1-4	CSVEVGSTGYDEKLFF	TGCAGCGTTGAAGTTGGCTCCACAGGGTATGATGAAAAACTGTTTTTT
TRBV18	NA	NA	TRBJ2-1	CASSDTGESIYNEQFF	TGTGCCAGCTCGGATACCGGAGAGTCCATCTACAATGAGCAGTTCTTC
TRBV12-5	NA	TRBD1	TRBJ2-2	CASGLASGTGGGGLFF	TGTGCTAGTGGTTTGGCGTCGGGGACAGGGGGCGGTGGGCTGTTTTTT
TRBV9	NA	NA	TRBJ2-2	CASSVLATNTGELFF	TGTGCCAGCAGCGTACTAGCGACGAACACCGGGGAGCTGTTTTTT
TRBV4-1	NA	NA	TRBJ1-2	CASSQGEGSYGYTF	TGCGCCAGCAGCCAAGGGGAGGGAAGCTATGGCTACACCTTC
TRBV4-1	NA	NA	TRBJ1-4	CASSRDEYEELFF	TGCGCCAGCAGCCGAGATGAATATGAGGAACTGTTTTTT
TRBV27	NA	TRBD1	TRBJ2-3	CASSLAGQGARDTQYF	TGTGCCAGCAGTTTAGCTGGACAGGGGGCACGGGATACGCAGTATTTT
TRBV29-1	NA	NA	TRBJ2-7	CSVEGTSYEQYF	TGCAGCGTTGAAGGGACTTCCTACGAGCAGTACTTC
TRBV28	NA	NA	TRBJ2-7	CASSRYYEQYF	TGTGCCAGCAGTCGCTACTACGAGCAGTACTTC
TRBV6-1	NA	TRBD1	TRBJ2-7	CASSEIGTGGYEQYF	TGTGCCAGCAGTGAAATTGGGACAGGAGGATACGAGCAGTACTTC
TRBV15	NA	NA	TRBJ2-2	CAAGGVVTGELFF	TGTGCCGCCGGGGGTGTTGTGACCGGGGAGCTGTTTTTT
TRBV14	once	NA	TRBJ2-1	CASSPERGLAQYNEQFF	TGTGCCAGCAGCCCAGAACGGGGTCTGGCGCAATACAATGAGCAGTTCTTC
TRBV9	NA	NA	TRBJ2-2	CASSASVARGNTGELFF	TGTGCCAGCAGCGCCTCTGTCGCCCGGGGAAACACCGGGGAGCTGTTTTTT
TRBV28	NA	NA	TRBJ2-5	CASSLVPLVIGETQYF	TGTGCCAGCAGTTTAGTCCCACTAGTAATTGGAGAGACCCAGTACTTC
TRBV19	NA	TRBD1	TRBJ1-2	CASRRTGGVPSRGYTF	TGTGCCAGTAGAAGGACAGGGGGCGTTCCGTCCCGGGGCTACACCTTC
TRBV19	NA	NA	TRBJ1-1	CASTVGMNTEAFF	TGTGCCAGTACCGTGGGCATGAACACTGAAGCTTTCTTT
TRBV28	NA	NA	TRBJ2-3	CASSLIRVRADTQYF	TGTGCCAGCAGTTTAATCAGGGTTCGCGCAGATACGCAGTATTTT
TRBV7-6	NA	TRBD1	TRBJ1-1	CASSLYEGAGPNTEAFF	TGTGCCAGCAGCTTATATGAGGGGGCCGGGCCGAACACTGAAGCTTTCTTT
TRBV13	NA	NA	TRBJ1-2	CASSLFGEGWSPYTF	TGTGCCAGCAGCTTATTCGGGGAGGGTTGGTCGCCCTACACCTTC
TRBV7-2	NA	TRBD1	TRBJ1-5	CASSLRQGNQPQHF	TGTGCCAGCAGCTTGAGACAGGGGAATCAGCCCCAGCATTTT
TRBV5-5	NA	NA	TRBJ1-1	CASSLINTRVHTEAFF	TGTGCCAGCAGTCTCATCAATACCAGGGTGCACACTGAAGCTTTCTTT
TRBV27	NA	NA	TRBJ2-7	CASSLRGRVPTYEQYF	TGTGCCAGCAGTCTTAGGGGCAGGGTCCCGACTTACGAGCAGTACTTC
TRBV5-4	NA	NA	TRBJ1-4	CASSRGGDNEKLFF	TGTGCCAGCAGCCGCGGGGGGGATAATGAAAAACTGTTTTTT
TRBV30	NA	NA	TRBJ1-3	CAWSPYRGTLLSSGNTIYF	TGTGCCTGGAGTCCGTATCGGGGGACTCTGCTTTCCTCTGGAAACACCATATATTTT
TRBV6-4	NA	TRBD2	TRBJ2-2	CASSDSTAGAGSGELFF	TGTGCCAGCAGTGACTCGACAGCGGGAGCGGGTTCCGGGGAGCTGTTTTTT
TRBV14	NA	TRBD2	TRBJ2-5	CASSLGSGNGETQYF	TGTGCCAGCAGCCTAGGTAGCGGGAATGGAGAGACCCAGTACTTC
TRBV28	NA	NA	TRBJ2-2	CASRWRVGQANTGELFF	TGTGCCAGCAGGTGGAGGGTTGGGCAGGCGAACACCGGGGAGCTGTTTTTT
TRBV28	NA	NA	TRBJ2-7	CASSLRGTIYEQYF	TGTGCCAGCAGTTTACGGGGAACGATCTACGAGCAGTACTTC
TRBV5-1	NA	TRBD2	TRBJ2-3	CASSSGTSGTPWGDTQYF	TGCGCCAGCAGCTCCGGGACTAGCGGGACGCCATGGGGGGATACGCAGTATTTT
TRBV20-1	once	NA	TRBJ1-5	CSASRGGVLTF	TGCAGTGCTAGCCGTGGAGGAGTGCTGACTTTT
TRBV18	NA	TRBD2	TRBJ2-2	CASSPRTSGDTGELFF	TGTGCCAGCTCACCTCGGACTAGCGGGGACACCGGGGAGCTGTTTTTT
TRBV18	once	NA	TRBJ1-1	CASSPRGQNTEAFF	TGTGCCAGCTCACCACGGGGACAGAACACTGAAGCTTTCTTT
TRBV9	NA	TRBD2	TRBJ2-1	CASSSGSGTNNEQFF	TGTGCCAGCAGCTCGGGTAGCGGGACTAACAATGAGCAGTTCTTC
TRBV7-8	NA	NA	TRBJ2-3	CASSDPGRGTDTQYF	TGTGCCAGCAGCGATCCCGGGCGGGGCACAGATACGCAGTATTTT
TRBV6-6	NA	NA	TRBJ1-2	CASSYLGPQYGYTF	TGTGCCAGCAGTTACTTGGGGCCCCAATATGGCTACACCTTC
TRBV7-9	NA	TRBD1	TRBJ1-2	CASSLGQDRDYGYTF	TGTGCCAGCAGCTTAGGGCAGGACAGGGACTATGGCTACACCTTC
TRBV12-5	NA	TRBD2	TRBJ2-1	CASGLAVGLAGGNEQFF	TGTGCTAGTGGTTTGGCTGTCGGGCTAGCGGGAGGAAATGAGCAGTTCTTC
TRBV28	once	NA	TRBJ2-2	CASSERETGNTGELFF	TGTGCCAGCAGTGAAAGGGAAACAGGGAACACCGGGGAGCTGTTTTTT
TRBV27	NA	NA	TRBJ2-7	CASSLSSLGGGPYEQYF	TGTGCCAGCAGTTTATCCTCTCTGGGGGGGGGCCCCTACGAGCAGTACTTC
TRBV5-1	NA	NA	TRBJ1-4	CASSLAGGNEKLFF	TGCGCCAGCAGCTTGGCCGGGGGTAATGAAAAACTGTTTTTT
TRBV28	NA	NA	TRBJ1-5	CASRNPTTSTYSNQPQHF	TGTGCCAGTAGAAATCCCACTACTTCCACTTATAGCAATCAGCCCCAGCATTTT
TRBV27	NA	NA	TRBJ1-5	CASTPRLGGGNQPQHF	TGTGCCAGCACTCCGAGACTCGGCGGGGGGAATCAGCCCCAGCATTTT